These T cell receptor beta chains were read from a single sample in a study of T cell changes during pregnancy in multiple sclerosis. The data were produced by immunoSEQ multiplex PCR, yet TCRdb's version contains in-frame clones alone and is incomplete. Of about 80,000 clones listed, about 91% are singletons. This sample comprised peripheral blood, obtained before pregnancy. The receptors here all came from a female donor with multiple sclerosis, enrolled in a pregnancy study. CDR3s include the opening cysteine and the closing phenylalanine or tryptophan. The order of the fields is CDR3 protein, CDR3 DNA, D gene, J gene, clone size, V gene. A D gene is named only where the DNA matches it firmly. Clone sizes are given selectively: once, few, many, or a class where the clone is expanded.

CDR3 protein: CAWNRGSYEQYF
CDR3 DNA: TGTGCCTGGAACAGGGGATCCTACGAGCAGTACTTC
D gene: TRBD1
J gene: TRBJ2-7
clone size: -
V gene: TRBV30

CDR3 protein: CASSVTRWYF
CDR3 DNA: TGTGCCAGCAGTGTGACTAGGTGGTATTTT
D gene: -
J gene: TRBJ2-3
clone size: -
V gene: TRBV2

CDR3 protein: CASSPDLDRANTGELFF
CDR3 DNA: TGTGCCAGCAGCCCGGATCTCGACAGGGCGAACACCGGGGAGCTGTTTTTT
D gene: TRBD1
J gene: TRBJ2-2
clone size: -
V gene: TRBV4-2

CDR3 protein: CASSFMETQYF
CDR3 DNA: TGTGCCAGCAGCTTCATGGAGACCCAGTACTTC
D gene: -
J gene: TRBJ2-5
clone size: once
V gene: TRBV5-4

CDR3 protein: CASSESGAPAYNEQFF
CDR3 DNA: TGTGCCAGCAGTGAATCAGGCGCTCCCGCTTACAATGAGCAGTTCTTC
D gene: -
J gene: TRBJ2-1
clone size: -
V gene: TRBV25-1

CDR3 protein: CASSLGLARETQYF
CDR3 DNA: TGTGCCAGCAGCTTAGGACTAGCACGAGAGACCCAGTACTTC
D gene: TRBD2
J gene: TRBJ2-5
clone size: -
V gene: TRBV7-9

CDR3 protein: CASRTGEGSVGTDTQYF
CDR3 DNA: TGCGCCAGCAGGACCGGGGAGGGGTCGGTGGGCACAGATACGCAGTATTTT
D gene: TRBD2
J gene: TRBJ2-3
clone size: -
V gene: TRBV5-1

CDR3 protein: CASTPGAASYEQYF
CDR3 DNA: TGTGCCAGCACCCCGGGAGCGGCGTCCTACGAGCAGTACTTC
D gene: -
J gene: TRBJ2-7
clone size: -
V gene: TRBV14

CDR3 protein: CASRLISASSYEQYF
CDR3 DNA: TGTGCCAGCCGGCTCATCAGTGCTAGTTCCTACGAGCAGTACTTC
D gene: -
J gene: TRBJ2-7
clone size: -
V gene: TRBV27

CDR3 protein: CASSQSGNQPQHF
CDR3 DNA: TGTGCCAGCAGCCAGTCAGGTAATCAGCCCCAGCATTTT
D gene: -
J gene: TRBJ1-5
clone size: once
V gene: TRBV14

CDR3 protein: CASSFLGRESEQYF
CDR3 DNA: TGTGCCAGCAGCTTTTTGGGGAGGGAGTCCGAGCAGTACTTC
D gene: TRBD2
J gene: TRBJ2-7
clone size: -
V gene: TRBV5-6

CDR3 protein: CASSLQDPGVGYTF
CDR3 DNA: TGTGCCAGCAGTCTTCAGGACCCGGGGGTCGGCTACACCTTC
D gene: -
J gene: TRBJ1-2
clone size: -
V gene: TRBV6-1

CDR3 protein: CASSPRTSGTPIEDTQYF
CDR3 DNA: TGTGCCAGCAGCCCGCGGACTAGCGGGACACCCATTGAAGATACGCAGTATTTT
D gene: TRBD2
J gene: TRBJ2-3
clone size: once
V gene: TRBV9